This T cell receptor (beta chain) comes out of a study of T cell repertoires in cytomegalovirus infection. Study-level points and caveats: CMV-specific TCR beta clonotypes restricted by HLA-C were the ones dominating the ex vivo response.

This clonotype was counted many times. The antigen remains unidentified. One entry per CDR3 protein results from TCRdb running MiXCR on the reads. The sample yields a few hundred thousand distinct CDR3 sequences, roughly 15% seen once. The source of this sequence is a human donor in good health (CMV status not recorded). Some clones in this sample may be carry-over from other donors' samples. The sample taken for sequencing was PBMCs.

DNA of the CDR3: TGTGCCAGCAGCTTAGGGGACCGGGACAGCCAAGAGACCCAGTACTTC. Residues: CASSLGDRDSQETQYF. J is TRBJ2-5 and V is TRBV7-2, with 7 bases identical to TRBD1. V was pared by 1 base and J by 1 base, with 6 bases of the junction left unmatched. In germline, CDR1 is SGHTA, CDR2 FQGNSA. The CDR3 is 16 residues long.